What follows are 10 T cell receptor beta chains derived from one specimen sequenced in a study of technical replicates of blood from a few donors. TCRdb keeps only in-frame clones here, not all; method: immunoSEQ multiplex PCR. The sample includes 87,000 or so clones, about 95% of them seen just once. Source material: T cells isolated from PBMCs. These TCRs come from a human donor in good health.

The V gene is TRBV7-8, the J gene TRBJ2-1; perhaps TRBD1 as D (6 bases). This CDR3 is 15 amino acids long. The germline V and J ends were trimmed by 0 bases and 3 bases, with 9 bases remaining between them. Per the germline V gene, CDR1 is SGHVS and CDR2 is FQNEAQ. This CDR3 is CASSLAGQYYNEQFF. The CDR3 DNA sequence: TGTGCCAGCAGCTTAGCAGGACAGTACTACAATGAGCAGTTCTTC.

CDR3 sequence: CASTRTGYSGNEQFF. The CDR3 DNA reads TGTGCCAGCACTCGGACAGGGTATTCTGGCAATGAGCAGTTCTTC. The chain joins TRBV25-1 to TRBJ2-1, with 8 bases aligning to TRBD1. CDR3 size: 15 residues. Germline trimming cut 7 bases from V and 6 bases from J; bases unmatched to any gene: 11. CDR1 and CDR2 (germline): MGHDK, SYGVNS.

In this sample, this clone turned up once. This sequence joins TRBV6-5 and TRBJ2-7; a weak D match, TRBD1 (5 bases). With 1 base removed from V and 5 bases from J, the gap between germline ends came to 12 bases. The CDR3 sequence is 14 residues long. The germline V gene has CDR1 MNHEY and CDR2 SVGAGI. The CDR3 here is CASSYFGQLNEQYF. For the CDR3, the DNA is TGTGCCAGCAGTTACTTCGGACAATTAAACGAGCAGTACTTC.

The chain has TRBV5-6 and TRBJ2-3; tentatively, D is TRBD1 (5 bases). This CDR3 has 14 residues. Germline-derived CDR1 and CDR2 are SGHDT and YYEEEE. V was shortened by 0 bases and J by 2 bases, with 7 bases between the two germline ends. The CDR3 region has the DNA TGTGCCAGCAGCTTGGTCAGGGACACAGATACGCAGTATTTT. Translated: CASSLVRDTDTQYF.

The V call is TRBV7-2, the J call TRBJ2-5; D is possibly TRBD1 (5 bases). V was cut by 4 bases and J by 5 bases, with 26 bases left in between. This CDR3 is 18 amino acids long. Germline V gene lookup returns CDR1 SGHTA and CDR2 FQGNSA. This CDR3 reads CASSSGPGTGSLWETQYF. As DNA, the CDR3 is TGTGCCAGCAGCTCGGGCCCCGGCACAGGTTCTCTATGGGAGACCCAGTACTTC.

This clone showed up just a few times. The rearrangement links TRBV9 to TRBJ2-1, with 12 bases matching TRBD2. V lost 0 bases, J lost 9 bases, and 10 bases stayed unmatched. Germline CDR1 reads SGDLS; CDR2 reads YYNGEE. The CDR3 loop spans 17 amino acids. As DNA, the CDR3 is TGTGCCAGCAGCGTAGCGATGACGACTAGCGGGAGTATTGAGCAGTTCTTC. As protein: CASSVAMTTSGSIEQFF.

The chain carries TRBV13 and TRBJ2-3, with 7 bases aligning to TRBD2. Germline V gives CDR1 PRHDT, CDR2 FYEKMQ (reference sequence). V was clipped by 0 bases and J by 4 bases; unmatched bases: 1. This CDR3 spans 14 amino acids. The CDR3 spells CASSLGLAADTQYF. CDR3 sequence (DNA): TGTGCCAGCAGCTTAGGCCTAGCGGCAGATACGCAGTATTTT.

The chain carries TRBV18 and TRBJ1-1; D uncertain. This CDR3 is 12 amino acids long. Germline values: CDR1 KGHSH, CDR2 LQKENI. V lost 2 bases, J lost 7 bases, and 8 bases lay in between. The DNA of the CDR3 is TGTGCCAGCTCACCAAAACAGCTTGAAGCTTTCTTT. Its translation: CASSPKQLEAFF.

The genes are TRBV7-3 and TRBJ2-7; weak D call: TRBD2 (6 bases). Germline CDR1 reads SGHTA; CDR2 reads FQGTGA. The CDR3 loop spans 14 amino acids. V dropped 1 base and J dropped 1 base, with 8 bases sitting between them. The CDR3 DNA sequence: TGTGCCAGCAGCTTAATCGGGGGATCCTACGAGCAGTACTTC. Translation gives CASSLIGGSYEQYF.

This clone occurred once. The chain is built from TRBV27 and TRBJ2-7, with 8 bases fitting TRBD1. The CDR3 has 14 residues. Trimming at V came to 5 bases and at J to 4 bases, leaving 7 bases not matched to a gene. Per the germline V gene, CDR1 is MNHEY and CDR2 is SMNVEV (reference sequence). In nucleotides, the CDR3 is TGTGCCAGCAGTCGCCGGGACAGGCTATACGAGCAGTACTTC. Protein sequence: CASSRRDRLYEQYF.